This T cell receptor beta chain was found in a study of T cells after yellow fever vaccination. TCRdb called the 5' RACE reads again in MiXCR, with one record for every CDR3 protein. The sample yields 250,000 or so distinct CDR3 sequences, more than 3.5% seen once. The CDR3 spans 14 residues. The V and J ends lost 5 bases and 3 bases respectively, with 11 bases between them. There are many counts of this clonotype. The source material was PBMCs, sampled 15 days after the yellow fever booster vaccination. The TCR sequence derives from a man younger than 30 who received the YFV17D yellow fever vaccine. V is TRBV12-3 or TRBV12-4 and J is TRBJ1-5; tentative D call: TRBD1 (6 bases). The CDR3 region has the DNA TGTGCCAGCAGTGCAGGACAGTACAATCAGCCCCAGCATTTT. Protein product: CASSAGQYNQPQHF.